This TCR beta chain appears in the sequencing data of a study of blood T cell repertoires in COVID-19. About the research overall: Sample material is recorded as cDNA or gDNA derived from T cells, B-cell-depleted T cells, or PBMCs.

The protocol was immunoSEQ multiplex PCR, while the TCRdb copy is restricted to in-frame clones and leaves out a portion. The table records about 69,000 clones, roughly 79% of them present only once. The CDR3 sequence is 16 residues long. The V gene's germline CDR1 is GTSNPN and CDR2 SVGIG (reference sequence). V was shortened by 4 bases and J by 4 bases, with 20 bases between the two germline ends. This clonotype was obtained from a man aged 60 to 69 with acute or convalescent COVID-19. The chain links TRBV30 to TRBJ1-5; tentatively, D is TRBD1 (6 bases). The sample comprised peripheral blood. The CDR3 region is CAWTKGSTGGNQPQHF. For the CDR3, the DNA is TGTGCCTGGACAAAGGGGTCGACAGGCGGTAATCAGCCCCAGCATTTT.